A single sample is the source of the 9 T cell receptor beta chains below, sequenced in a study of shared clonotypes between healthy human individuals. Assay: immunoSEQ multiplex PCR; the TCRdb copy retains only in-frame clones and omits some. Of almost 750,000 clones listed, just under 75% were seen once; the top ten hold under 2%. Sequencing input: memory CD4+ T cells sorted from blood. Described subset: CD45RA-negative fraction. The receptors shown here come from a woman aged 30 to 39 in good health.

CDR3 in DNA: TGTGCCAGCAGTACCACTAGCGGGTGGGCCTACGAGCAGTACTTC. This encodes CASSTTSGWAYEQYF. The chain uses TRBV5-4 and TRBJ2-7, with 9 bases identical to TRBD2. The CDR3 is made up of 15 amino acids. Trimming at V came to 5 bases and at J to 2 bases, leaving 8 bases not matched to a gene. Germline CDR1 reads SGHNT; CDR2 reads YYREEE (reference sequence).

The chain uses TRBV7-8 and TRBJ2-1; perhaps D is TRBD1 or TRBD2 (5 bases each). The CDR3 contains 13 residues. V lost 5 bases to trimming and J lost 8 bases, with 13 bases between them. Germline V CDR1 and CDR2: SGHVS, FQNEAQ. The CDR3 region has the DNA TGTGCCAGCAGCCGAGGGACGGAAGATGAGCAGTTCTTC. It translates to CASSRGTEDEQFF.

The rearrangement links TRBV30 to TRBJ1-4; D is unresolved. The V gene lost 3 bases and the J gene lost 5 bases, with 13 bases spanning the gap. Germline assignment: CDR1 GTSNPN and CDR2 SVGIG (reference sequence). The CDR3 extends over 14 amino acids. In nucleotides, the CDR3 is TGTGCCTGGAGCCCCGACTCAGTCAATGAAAAACTGTTTTTT. This translates into CAWSPDSVNEKLFF.

This chain uses TRBV15 with TRBJ1-5; the D gene is possibly TRBD1 (6 bases). Germline loops: CDR1 LNHNV, CDR2 YYDKDF (reference sequence). The CDR3 sequence is 16 residues long. V lost 1 base to trimming and J lost 5 bases, with 15 bases between them. CDR3 in amino acids: CATSRVDRDTYQPQHF. CDR3 coding DNA: TGTGCCACCAGCAGAGTCGACCGGGACACTTATCAGCCCCAGCATTTT. The variable domain in full, with the rest retrieved from reference TRBV15 and TRBJ1-5, is DAMVIQNPRYQVTQFGKPVTLSCSQTLNHNVMYWYQQKSSQAPKLLFHYYDKDFNNEADTPDNFQSRRPNTSFCFLDIRSPGLGDTAMYLCATSRVDRDTYQPQHFGDGTRLSIL.

Comment on this clone: The sample contains more than one DNA sequence encoding this CDR3. The chain combines TRBV7-9 with TRBJ2-7; D is undetermined. The ends were cut back, 0 bases at V and 7 bases at J, with 7 bases in the middle. CDR1 is SEHNR, CDR2 FQNEAQ, per germline (reference sequence). The CDR3 spans 12 residues. The CDR3 sequence: CASSLAPYEQYF. The CDR3 DNA is TGTGCCAGCAGCTTAGCACCTTATGAGCAGTACTTC.

V gene TRBV2 combines with J gene TRBJ2-7; 8 positions agree with TRBD2. Germline loops: CDR1 SNHLY, CDR2 FYNNEI. V was clipped by 6 bases and J by 6 bases; unmatched bases: 7. CDR3 length: 13 residues. In DNA, the CDR3 is TGTGCCAGCAGGGGGGGACTAGTCGGCGAGCAGTACTTC. Translated: CASRGGLVGEQYF. The full variable domain, its missing parts supplied by reference TRBV2 and TRBJ2-7, is EPEVTQTPSHQVTQMGQEVILRCVPISNHLYFYWYRQILGQKVEFLVSFYNNEISEKSEIFDDQFSVERPDGSNFTLKIRSTKLEDSAMYFCASRGGLVGEQYFGPGTRLTVT.

This clone was picked up one time. This sequence joins TRBV9 and TRBJ2-1; D not resolved. Germline V gives CDR1 SGDLS, CDR2 YYNGEE. The CDR3 runs to 13 residues. The germline V and J ends were trimmed by 0 bases and 9 bases, with 10 bases remaining between them. CDR3 amino acids: CASSVGAAGEQFF. The DNA for the CDR3 is TGTGCCAGCAGCGTAGGGGCCGCCGGTGAGCAGTTCTTC.

The chain employs TRBV5-1 and TRBJ2-7; D may be TRBD1 or TRBD2 (5 bases each). Per the germline V gene, CDR1 is SGHRS and CDR2 is YFSETQ. The ends were cut back, 6 bases at V and 5 bases at J, with 18 bases in the middle. The CDR3 has 14 residues. The CDR3 DNA is TGCGCCAGCACCTCCGGGACCGGAAGCGACGAGCAGTACTTC. The encoded protein is CASTSGTGSDEQYF.

The CDR3 region is CASSETRGVDGYTF. The CDR3 nucleotides are TGTGCCAGCAGTGAAACTCGGGGAGTGGATGGCTACACCTTC. J is TRBJ1-2 and V is TRBV6-1, with D unresolved. V lost 2 bases, J lost 6 bases, and 13 bases lay in between. Germline values: CDR1 MNHNS, CDR2 SASEGT. The CDR3 contains 14 residues.